This TCR beta chain was documented in a study of T cells in Graves' hyperthyroidism and ophthalmopathy. The study, taken as a whole, reports: Most clonotypes expanded in the thyroid (above 0.001) were also present in blood.

CDR1 is DFQATT, CDR2 SNEGSKA, per germline (reference sequence). Unmatched junction bases numbered 7, after V lost 6 bases and J lost 2 bases. The CDR3 is 14 amino acids. Amplification of TCR beta CDR3 regions was performed using RNA transcripts as template. During a first-round RT-PCR of the TCR CDR3, the HTBI primer set was used. TCRdb independently ran MiXCR on the multiplex PCR reads; one entry per CDR3 protein. Among fewer than 500,000 distinct CDR3 sequences listed, more than 14% were seen once. This clonotype was detected many times. Its antigen is not identified. The genes are TRBV20-1 and TRBJ2-5, with TRBD1 matching 9 bases. The sequenced material came from blood. The receptor's source is a woman aged 25-40 years with Graves' ophthalmopathy. In DNA form, the CDR3 reads TGCAGTGCCAGACCGGGACAGGGTCAAGAGACCCAGTACTTC. The encoded protein is CSARPGQGQETQYF.